What follows are 27 T cell receptor beta chains derived from one specimen sequenced in a study of T-cell memory formation after mild COVID-19. One entry per CDR3 protein results from TCRdb running MiXCR on the 5' RACE reads. The sample shows about 180,000 distinct CDR3 sequences, roughly 16% of them seen only once. Sequencing used PBMCs or a T cell subset sorted from them (not recorded which). The receptors derive from an adult woman who had mild COVID-19 (a few samples of this study predate the infection). Cell type and time point are not known.

The chain carries TRBV10-3 and TRBJ2-5; no clear D. Germline CDR1 is ENHRY and CDR2 is SYGVKD. The CDR3 contains 14 residues. V lost 4 bases and J lost 5, with 14 bases in between. The CDR3 nucleotides are TGTGCCATCAGTGCCTCAGGCCCTGTGGAGACCCAGTACTTC. Its protein is CAISASGPVETQYF.

The chain combines TRBV5-1 with TRBJ2-7; D ambiguous. CDR3 length equals 13 residues. Germline-derived CDR1 and CDR2 are SGHRS and YFSETQ. Trimming took 1 base from V and 2 from J, leaving 7 bases between them. The CDR3 coding sequence is TGCGCCAGCAGCTTGACGCTAACCTACGAGCAGTACTTC. Protein: CASSLTLTYEQYF.

This clonotype was seen only a few times. The chain recombines TRBV4-2 with TRBJ2-7, with D unresolved. This CDR3 has 13 residues. The germline gives CDR1 LGHNA, CDR2 YNFKEQ. V was pared by 0 bases and J by 2 bases, with 5 bases between. The CDR3 protein is CASSQEEAYEQYF. CDR3 DNA sequence: TGTGCCAGCAGCCAAGAGGAAGCCTACGAGCAGTACTTC.

This clonotype was observed many times. This chain links TRBV25-1 with TRBJ2-7; unclear D gene. Trimming cost V 3 bases and J 8 bases, with 11 bases left between them. The germline V gene has CDR1 MGHDK and CDR2 SYGVNS. There are 12 residues in the CDR3. The DNA of the CDR3 is TGTGCCAGCAGTGACCCCCAAGGGAAGCAGTACTTC. Protein sequence: CASSDPQGKQYF.

V gene TRBV29-1 combines with J gene TRBJ1-2; tentative D call: TRBD1 (5 bases). V was clipped by 4 bases and J by 2 bases, with 8 bases between them. The CDR3 consists of 12 residues. The germline V gene encodes CDR1 SQVTM and CDR2 ANQGSEA. CDR3 DNA sequence: TGCAGCGTTGGGGGGAGAAACTATGGCTACACCTTC. Translated: CSVGGRNYGYTF.

This clonotype was counted between two and nine times. This chain joins TRBV5-1 and TRBJ2-3, with a tentative D call TRBD1 (6 bases). CDR3 length: 13 amino acids. V dropped 4 bases and J dropped 9 bases, with 15 bases sitting between them. The germline CDR1 and CDR2 sequences are SGHRS and YFSETQ. CDR3 DNA: TGCGCCAGCAGCATAGGGACATCCGTAACGCAGTATTTT. It translates to CASSIGTSVTQYF.

This clonotype was seen more than once but under ten times. V and J are TRBV9 and TRBJ2-2; TRBD2 matches at 9 bases. The CDR3 has 15 amino acids. V lost 7 bases and J lost 1; bases outside the gene matches: 5. Germline V gives CDR1 SGDLS, CDR2 YYNGEE. The CDR3 reads CASRKAGGNTGELFF. DNA of the CDR3: TGTGCCAGCCGGAAAGCGGGGGGGAACACCGGGGAGCTGTTTTTT.

The chain links TRBV7-3 to TRBJ1-1; the D is unclear. The germline V gene encodes CDR1 SGHTA and CDR2 FQGTGA. Trimming left V 2 bases short and J 7 bases short, with 11 bases between. This CDR3 spans 13 amino acids. The CDR3 region is CASSLGNMDEAFF. The CDR3 nucleotides read TGTGCCAGCAGCTTAGGGAACATGGATGAAGCTTTCTTT.

The sample holds a few counts of this clonotype. One junction end does not reproduce the germline sequence, and a read error may be involved. J is TRBJ2-4 and V is TRBV2, with 8 bases lining up with TRBD1. This CDR3 is built from 11 residues. The germline V gene encodes CDR1 SNHLY and CDR2 FYNNEI. In DNA, the CDR3 is TGTGCCAGCAGTACAGGGGGTCTTATGGACTTC. Its protein product is CASSTGGLMDF.

The chain carries TRBV4-2 and TRBJ2-1, with D unclear. The V gene lost 0 bases and the J gene lost 5 bases, with 11 bases spanning the gap. The CDR3 spans 15 residues. Germline loops: CDR1 LGHNA, CDR2 YNFKEQ. The CDR3 region has the DNA TGTGCCAGCAGCCAAGATGTCGGGTTTCACAATGAGCAGTTCTTC. Protein: CASSQDVGFHNEQFF.

This clonotype has ten or more counts. This chain connects TRBV20-1 to TRBJ2-5, with D unclear. Germline loops: CDR1 DFQATT, CDR2 SNEGSKA (reference sequence). The length of the CDR3 is 15 residues. V was shortened by 0 bases and J by 2 bases, with 13 bases between the two germline ends. DNA for the CDR3: TGCAGTGCTAGAGATAGGGTATTGGGGCAAGAGACCCAGTACTTC. Translated: CSARDRVLGQETQYF.

The CDR3 DNA reads as TGTGCGACCGGACTAGCGGGAGAATATGAGCAGTACTTC. The encoded protein is CATGLAGEYEQYF. The V call is TRBV10-3, the J call TRBJ2-7; 13 bases fit TRBD2. The CDR3 is 13 residues long. CDR1 and CDR2 from the germline V gene are ENHRY and SYGVKD.

There are a few counts of this clonotype. J is TRBJ1-2 and V is TRBV30; no clear D gene. Germline CDR1 reads GTSNPN; CDR2 reads SVGIG (reference sequence). This CDR3 region has 13 residues. The germline V and J ends were trimmed by 4 bases and 4 bases, with 13 bases remaining between them. The CDR3 region is CAWNVRNLYGYTF. CDR3 nucleotides: TGTGCCTGGAACGTGCGGAATCTCTATGGCTACACCTTC.

The chain recombines TRBV28 with TRBJ2-5, with 9 bases fitting TRBD1. V was pared by 3 bases and J by 4 bases, with 3 bases of the junction left unmatched. CDR1 is MDHEN, CDR2 SYDVKM, per germline. This CDR3 region has 14 residues. DNA for the CDR3: TGTGCCAGCAGTTTCGGGACAGGGAGAGAGACCCAGTACTTC. This encodes CASSFGTGRETQYF.

The CDR3 nucleotides are TGCAGTGCTAGAGCCACGGACAGGGGGACATCCTACGAGCAGTACTTC. As protein: CSARATDRGTSYEQYF. The rearrangement links TRBV20-1 to TRBJ2-7; 10 bases line up with TRBD1. V shed 1 base, J shed 1 base, and the junction held 7 bases outside the gene matches. The germline V gene has CDR1 DFQATT and CDR2 SNEGSKA (reference sequence). The CDR3 spans 16 residues.

The V gene is TRBV9, the J gene TRBJ1-5; weak D call: TRBD1 (6 bases). The CDR3 sequence is 14 residues long. The germline CDR1 and CDR2 sequences are SGDLS and YYNGEE. Trimming left V 4 bases short and J 7 bases short, with 15 bases between. CDR3 sequence (DNA): TGTGCCAGCAGCCCCACCGGACAGAGGCAGCCCCAGCATTTT. Its protein product is CASSPTGQRQPQHF.

This clonotype was seen more than once but under ten times. The chain combines TRBV3-1 with TRBJ2-1, with 14 nucleotides matching TRBD2. This CDR3 contains 15 residues. In germline, CDR1 is LGHDT, CDR2 YNNKEL (reference sequence). Trimming removed 5 bases from V and 8 bases from J; junction bases left unmatched: 5. CDR3 sequence: CASSFRLAGGYEQFF. In nucleotides, the CDR3 is TGTGCCAGCAGCTTCCGACTAGCGGGGGGGTATGAGCAGTTCTTC.

The J gene is TRBJ2-2, the V gene TRBV11-3; D ambiguous. Germline CDR1 reads SGHNT; CDR2 reads YENEEA. The CDR3 sequence is 13 residues long. Trimming pared 7 bases from V and 6 bases from J, leaving 12 bases between. The CDR3 DNA reads TGTGCCAGCACCGAACCCCCCGCCGGGGAGCTGTTTTTT. It yields the protein CASTEPPAGELFF.

This clonotype was detected ten times or more. J is TRBJ2-7 and V is TRBV5-1; possibly TRBD1 for D (6 bases). CDR1 SGHRS and CDR2 YFSETQ come from the germline V gene. The CDR3 has 15 amino acids. The V end was cut by 0 bases, the J end by 0 bases, with 10 bases between. DNA for the CDR3: TGCGCCAGCAGCTTGGTGCCAGGGGTCTCCTACGAGCAGTACTTC. This codes for CASSLVPGVSYEQYF.

A few counts support this clonotype. The chain has TRBV5-6 and TRBJ2-1, with 11 bases identical to TRBD2. With 1 base clipped from V and 7 bases from J, the junction kept 7 bases outside the gene matches. The V gene's germline CDR1 is SGHDT and CDR2 YYEEEE. There are 16 residues in the CDR3. Here the CDR3 reads CASSLLGTSGKNEQFF. The DNA for the CDR3 is TGTGCCAGCAGCTTGTTAGGGACTAGCGGTAAAAATGAGCAGTTCTTC.

There are a few counts of this clonotype. The chain has TRBV29-1 and TRBJ2-1; TRBD2 aligns across 12 bases. Unmatched junction bases numbered 17, after V lost 6 bases and J lost 8 bases. CDR1 and CDR2 from the germline V gene are SQVTM and ANQGSEA. CDR3 length: 17 residues. DNA of the CDR3: TGCAGCGTCTTTCTTCCCCGGACTAGCGGGAAGATCGATGAGCAGTTCTTC. This encodes CSVFLPRTSGKIDEQFF.

The rearrangement uses TRBV29-1 and TRBJ2-5; D perhaps matches TRBD1 (6 bases). CDR1 is SQVTM and CDR2 is ANQGSEA in the germline V gene. The CDR3 length is 12 residues. Trimming stripped 2 bases from V and 5 bases from J, with 9 bases between. The chain's CDR3 is CSVEQGLETQYF. The CDR3 DNA sequence: TGCAGCGTTGAACAGGGGCTTGAGACCCAGTACTTC.

This clonotype was counted between two and nine times. The V gene is TRBV11-2, the J gene TRBJ1-2; D is unclear. The CDR3 has 15 amino acids. Looked up from germline, CDR1 is SGHAT and CDR2 is FQNNGV. Trimming left V 4 bases short and J 4 bases short, with 16 bases between. CDR3 DNA sequence: TGTGCCAGCAGCTCTGAACCTACCCAACTCTATGGCTACACCTTC. Its protein is CASSSEPTQLYGYTF.

The chain has TRBV19 and TRBJ2-7; 15 nucleotides line up with TRBD2. V dropped 6 bases and J dropped 7; count of bases not matched to a gene: 7. This CDR3 region has 15 residues. Germline CDR1 reads LNHDA; CDR2 reads SQIVND (reference sequence). The CDR3 bases are TGTGCCAGTAGACCCCGGACTAGCGGGAGGGATGAGCAGTACTTC. Protein product: CASRPRTSGRDEQYF.

This clonotype was detected a few times. CDR3 amino acids: CASSRGLAGGTDTQYF. The CDR3 region has the DNA TGTGCCAGCAGCCGGGGACTAGCGGGAGGAACAGATACGCAGTATTTT. V usage is TRBV7-3 and J usage is TRBJ2-3; 15 bases agree with TRBD2. The germline CDR1 and CDR2 sequences are SGHTA and FQGTGA. This CDR3 comprises 16 residues. V was pared by 5 bases and J by 3 bases, with 3 bases of the junction left unmatched.

V is TRBV18 and J is TRBJ1-6, with 9 bases lining up with TRBD1. This CDR3 is built from 15 residues. Germline CDR1 KGHSH, CDR2 LQKENI. V dropped 6 bases and J dropped 7; count of bases not matched to a gene: 7. CDR3: CASSQLDRGNSPLHF. Written as DNA, the CDR3 is TGTGCCAGCTCGCAATTGGACAGGGGAAATTCACCCCTCCACTTT.

In its sample, this clonotype was seen a few times. In DNA, the CDR3 is TGTGCCAGCATGGGGGACATAACCTACGAGCAGTACTTC. Translating gives CASMGDITYEQYF. The chain couples TRBV12-3 or TRBV12-4 to TRBJ2-7, with D tentatively TRBD1 (6 bases). Deletions cut 7 bases from V and 2 bases from J, with 12 bases between. This CDR3 region has 13 residues.